This entry is about one T cell receptor (beta chain). This record belongs to a study of blood T cell repertoires in COVID-19. Overall study: PBMCs, B-cell-depleted T cells, or T cells were the source of the cDNA or gDNA that made up the material.

This table comes from immunoSEQ multiplex PCR, and its TCRdb copy is limited to in-frame clones, with some not included. Of approximately 110,000 clones in the sample, around nine tenths are singletons; the top ten hold roughly 8.1%. V lost 3 bases and J 3 bases, leaving 14 bases between the germline ends. CDR3 length: 15 amino acids. CDR1 and CDR2 (germline): LNHDA, SQIVND (reference sequence). Material for sequencing was peripheral blood. This TCR came from a woman between 65 and 79 years old who had recovered from COVID-19. The chain links TRBV19 to TRBJ1-2, with D possibly TRBD1 on 6 matching bases. CDR3 nucleotide sequence: TGTGCCAGTAGTATGGGGGACAAGTCCGACTATGGCTACACCTTC. This encodes CASSMGDKSDYGYTF.